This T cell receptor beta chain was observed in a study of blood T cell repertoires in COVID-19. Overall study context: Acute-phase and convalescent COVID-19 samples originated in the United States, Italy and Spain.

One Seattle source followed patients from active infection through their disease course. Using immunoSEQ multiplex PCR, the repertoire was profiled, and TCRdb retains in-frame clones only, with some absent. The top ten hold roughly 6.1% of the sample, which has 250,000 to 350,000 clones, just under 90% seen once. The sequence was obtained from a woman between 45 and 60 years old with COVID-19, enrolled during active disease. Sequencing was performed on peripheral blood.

The CDR3 coding sequence is TGTGCCAGCAGTTACCCGAGGGCGGCAGAGCAAGAGACCCAGTACTTC. It codes for CASSYPRAAEQETQYF. The V gene is TRBV6-5, the J gene TRBJ2-5; possibly TRBD2 for D (5 bases). Germline values: CDR1 MNHEY, CDR2 SVGAGI. The CDR3 spans 16 residues. V was shortened by 2 bases and J by 2 bases, with 15 bases between the two germline ends.